Listed below are T cell receptor beta chains from one sample, sequenced in a study of T cell repertoires in cytomegalovirus infection. TCRdb re-called the reads through MiXCR, storing one row per CDR3 protein. This sample has 85,000 to 120,000 distinct CDR3 sequences; 16% occur once, and the top ten carry more than 7%. The sequencing sample was made of PBMCs. Receptors were obtained from a human donor in good health (CMV status not recorded). Some clones in this sample may be carry-over from other donors' samples. Each CDR3 is given with its conserved first and last residue. D genes are given only for firm matches. Rows may omit the clone size; those that give it use once, few, many or a size class.

d_call j_call v_call clone_size cdr3_nt cdr3_aa
- TRBJ1-4 TRBV20-1 few TGCAGTGCTACCCGCAGAGACTCTGGTAATGAAAAACTGTTTTTT CSATRRDSGNEKLFF
TRBD1 TRBJ1-1 TRBV20-1 - TGCAGTGCTAGTCTGGGACAGGGGTCTGAAGCTTTCTTT CSASLGQGSEAFF
- TRBJ1-4 TRBV7-9 few TGTGCCAGCAGAACGCCCAGAGGGGACACCTCTGAAAAACTGTTTTTT CASRTPRGDTSEKLFF
- TRBJ1-2 TRBV11-2 many TGTGCCAGCAGCTTAGTCCCCGACTGGGCCTATGGCTACACCTTC CASSLVPDWAYGYTF
- TRBJ1-1 TRBV7-6 few TGTGCCAGCAGCTTAGCGGCCCTGAACACTGAAGCTTTCTTT CASSLAALNTEAFF
- TRBJ1-2 TRBV7-2 many TGTGCCAGCAGCTTAGAAGGAATGGGCTACACCTTC CASSLEGMGYTF
- TRBJ2-7 TRBV2 - TGTGCCAGCAGTGCGGGACACCGATTCTACGAGCAGTACTTC CASSAGHRFYEQYF
- TRBJ2-5 TRBV19 - TGTGCCAGTAGTACTCGTTCTTGGGAGACCCAGTACTTC CASSTRSWETQYF
- TRBJ1-2 TRBV6-1 few TGTGCCAGCAGATCCCCGGAGGGGGGCCACTATGGCTACACCTTC CASRSPEGGHYGYTF
- TRBJ1-2 TRBV11-2 few TGTGCCAGCAGCTTAGTGGGCAGTCACTATGGCTACACCTTC CASSLVGSHYGYTF
- TRBJ2-1 TRBV6-2/TRBV6-3 few TGTGCCAGCACCGGAGCCTACAATGAGCAGTTCTTC CASTGAYNEQFF
- TRBJ1-6 TRBV7-8 many TGTGCCAGCAGCCGTACCGGACGGGGCTATAATTCACCCCTCCACTTT CASSRTGRGYNSPLHF
TRBD1 TRBJ1-2 TRBV7-2 medium-sized TGTGCCAGCAGCTTAGCGGGACAGGTCATCTACACCTTC CASSLAGQVIYTF
- TRBJ2-3 TRBV7-2 - TGTGCCAGCAGCCTACGGCGCGGGTATACGCAGTATTTT CASSLRRGYTQYF
- TRBJ1-5 TRBV27 few TGTGCCAGCAGCCCCGCCCGGTCAGTAGGCAATCAGCCCCAGCATTTT CASSPARSVGNQPQHF
TRBD1 TRBJ2-1 TRBV5-4 few TGTGCCAGCAGCTCGGGACAGGGGGCACACAATGAGCAGTTCTTC CASSSGQGAHNEQFF
TRBD2 TRBJ2-1 TRBV20-1 once TGCAGTGCTATCTCCGGGACTAGTCGCTACAATGAGCAGTTCTTC CSAISGTSRYNEQFF
- TRBJ1-1 TRBV7-8 many TGTGCCAGCAGCTTATCACACGGAAACACTGAAGCTTTCTTT CASSLSHGNTEAFF
- TRBJ1-2 TRBV27 few TGTGCCAGCAGCCGGGAGGCCAGAGGGGGCTATGGCTACACCTTC CASSREARGGYGYTF
TRBD2 TRBJ2-1 TRBV20-1 - TGCAGTGCTAGAGTGGCTAGCGGGACCAGCTCCTACAATGAGCAGTTCTTC CSARVASGTSSYNEQFF
- TRBJ2-1 TRBV28 - TGTGCCAGCAGTACAGGCAGGGGACTCGGCTCATACAATGAGCAGTTCTTC CASSTGRGLGSYNEQFF
- TRBJ1-1 TRBV29-1 few TGCAGCGTTGTTAGTTCGGAGGGGTCTTTCTTT CSVVSSEGSFF
- TRBJ1-1 TRBV28 few TGTGCCAGCAGTTTTGGTCTATCAGAAGCTTTCTTT CASSFGLSEAFF
- TRBJ2-5 TRBV7-2 - TGTGCCAGCAGCTTAGCGGGGAGCGAGACCCAGTACTTC CASSLAGSETQYF
TRBD2 TRBJ2-5 TRBV7-3 - TGTGCCAGCAGCTTATTCGTCGGGGGGGCTGAGACCCAGTACTTC CASSLFVGGAETQYF
- TRBJ2-7 TRBV2 many TGTGCCAGCAGCGCGACCAGGTACGAGCAGTACTTC CASSATRYEQYF
- TRBJ2-5 TRBV7-2 many TGTGCCAGCAGCGCTTGGAGCCAGACCCAGTACTTC CASSAWSQTQYF
TRBD2 TRBJ2-7 TRBV7-2 medium-sized TGTGCCAGCAGCTTAGTCAGCGGGGCGCTACCCTACGAGCAGTACTTC CASSLVSGALPYEQYF
- TRBJ2-3 TRBV11-2 many TGTGCCAGCAGCTCCCAGATCGGGCTAGCTACGCAGTATTTT CASSSQIGLATQYF
- TRBJ2-5 TRBV11-2 many TGTGCCAGCAGCCCGAGGAGAGGGGCGGAGACCCAGTACTTC CASSPRRGAETQYF
- TRBJ2-1 TRBV10-3 many TGTGCCATCATGGGAACACAGGGGAGGAATGAGCAGTTCTTC CAIMGTQGRNEQFF
- TRBJ2-2 TRBV20-1 - TGCAGTGCTAGAGGGCACAGATCGAACACCGGGGAGCTGTTTTTT CSARGHRSNTGELFF
TRBD2 TRBJ2-3 TRBV20-1 few TGCAGTGCCACCTTGCAAGCGGGGGCGCGGGGGGATACGCAGTATTTT CSATLQAGARGDTQYF
- TRBJ1-4 TRBV6-6 - TGTGCCAGCAGTTACACGGGCAGAGATAATGAAAAACTGTTTTTT CASSYTGRDNEKLFF
- TRBJ2-3 TRBV12-5 - - CAIYNCREQGVTDTQYF
TRBD2 TRBJ2-1 TRBV6-2/TRBV6-3 many TGTGCCAGCAGCCGAGGACTAGCGGGGGCCGTGCGGAATGAGCAGTTCTTC CASSRGLAGAVRNEQFF
TRBD1 TRBJ2-7 TRBV11-1 many TGTGCCAGCAGCCCCCGGGACAGTACCTACGAGCAGTACTTC CASSPRDSTYEQYF
- TRBJ2-3 TRBV7-2 many TGTGCCAGCAGCTCGACTCCAGGGGGACTAACCTTTTTT CASSSTPGGLTFF
TRBD2 TRBJ2-1 TRBV3-1 - TGTGCCAGCAGGCCGACTAGCGCCCCGAACAATGAGCAGTTCTTC CASRPTSAPNNEQFF
- TRBJ2-1 TRBV6-1 many TGTGCCAGCAGTCCAATCGGAGTGAAGGGTCCGGATGAGCAGTTCTTC CASSPIGVKGPDEQFF
- TRBJ1-5 TRBV7-2 many TGTGCCAGCAGCTTAGGTGTTCGCTCGGGACAGCCCCAGCATTTT CASSLGVRSGQPQHF
TRBD1 TRBJ1-4 TRBV7-9 - TGTGCCAGCAGCTCGGACAGGGGCGAAGAAAAACTGTTTTTT CASSSDRGEEKLFF
TRBD1 TRBJ1-5 TRBV12-3/TRBV12-4 - TGTGCCAGCAGTTTTGGGACAGGGAAAAATCAGCCCCAGCATTTT CASSFGTGKNQPQHF
TRBD2 TRBJ2-7 TRBV20-1 - TGCAGTGCGCCGGGACTAGCGATCTCCTACGAGCAGTACTTC CSAPGLAISYEQYF
- TRBJ1-4 TRBV12-5 few TGTGCTAGCCTACAGGGAGGGTCGGAAAAACTGTTTTTT CASLQGGSEKLFF
- TRBJ2-4 TRBV30 - TGTGCCTGCCGCGACAGGATCAAAAAAAACATTCAGTACTTC CACRDRIKKNIQYF
- TRBJ2-3 TRBV7-6 many TGTGCCAGCAGCATCCGGGAAGGAGATACGCAGTATTTT CASSIREGDTQYF
- TRBJ2-1 TRBV11-3 few TGTGCCAGCAGCGGGACCCGGATCGGCGAGCAGTTCTTC CASSGTRIGEQFF
- TRBJ1-1 TRBV7-2 many TGTGCCAGCAGCTTAAGCGGGGGGCGCGAAGCTTTCTTT CASSLSGGREAFF
TRBD1 TRBJ1-2 TRBV5-4 few TGTGCCAGCAGCTTAAAGGGACAGGGCTATGGCTACACCTTC CASSLKGQGYGYTF